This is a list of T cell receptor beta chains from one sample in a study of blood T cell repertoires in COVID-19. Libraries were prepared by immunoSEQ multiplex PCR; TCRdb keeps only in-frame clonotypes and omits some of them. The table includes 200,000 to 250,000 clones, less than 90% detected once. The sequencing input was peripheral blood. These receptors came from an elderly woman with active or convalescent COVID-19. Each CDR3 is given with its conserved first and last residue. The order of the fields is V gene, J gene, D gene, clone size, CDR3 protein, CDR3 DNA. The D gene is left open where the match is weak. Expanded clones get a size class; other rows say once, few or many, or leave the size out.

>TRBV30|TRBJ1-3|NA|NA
CAWSVLEQGRNTIYF
TGTGCCTGGAGTGTACTCGAGCAGGGGAGAAACACCATATATTTT
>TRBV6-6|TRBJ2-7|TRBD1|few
CASSLPGQGNEQYF
TGTGCCAGCAGCCTCCCGGGACAGGGGAACGAGCAGTACTTC
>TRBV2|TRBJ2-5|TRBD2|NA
CASSATSGEQETQYF
TGTGCCAGCAGTGCGACTAGCGGAGAGCAAGAGACCCAGTACTTC
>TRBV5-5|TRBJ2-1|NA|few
CASSPWRGNEQFF
TGTGCCAGCAGCCCTTGGAGAGGGAATGAGCAGTTCTTC
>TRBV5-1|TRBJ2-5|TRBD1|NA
CASSLMTGAEETQYF
TGCGCCAGCAGTCTGATGACAGGGGCCGAAGAGACCCAGTACTTC
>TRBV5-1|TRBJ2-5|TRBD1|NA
CASSLIGTAQETQYF
TGCGCCAGCAGCTTGATAGGGACAGCTCAAGAGACCCAGTACTTC
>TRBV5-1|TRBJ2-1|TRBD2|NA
CASSLGTSGNEQFF
TGCGCCAGCAGCTTGGGGACTAGCGGGAATGAGCAGTTCTTC
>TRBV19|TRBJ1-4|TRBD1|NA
CASTYSDRKNEKLFF
TGTGCCAGTACCTATTCGGACAGGAAAAATGAAAAACTGTTTTTT
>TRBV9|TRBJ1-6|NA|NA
CASSVNQDRASPLHF
TGTGCCAGCAGCGTTAATCAGGACAGAGCTTCACCCCTCCACTTT
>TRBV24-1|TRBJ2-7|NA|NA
CATSGGLRSSYEQYF
TGTGCCACCAGTGGGGGACTCCGGAGCTCCTACGAGCAGTACTTC
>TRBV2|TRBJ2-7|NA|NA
CASSVTQGPYEQYF
TGTGCCAGCAGTGTTACACAGGGACCCTACGAGCAGTACTTC
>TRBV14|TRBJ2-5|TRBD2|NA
CASSQLAGGPAETQYF
TGTGCCAGCAGCCAATTAGCGGGAGGGCCGGCGGAGACCCAGTACTTC
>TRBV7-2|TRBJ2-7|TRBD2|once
CASSPHTSGGSYEQYF
TGTGCCAGCAGCCCGCACACTAGCGGAGGATCGTACGAGCAGTACTTC
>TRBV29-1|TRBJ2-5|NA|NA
CSVEGQTQETQYF
TGCAGCGTTGAAGGACAGACCCAAGAGACCCAGTACTTC
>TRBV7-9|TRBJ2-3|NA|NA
CASSLGTTSTDTQYF
TGTGCCAGCAGCTTAGGGACAACTAGCACAGATACGCAGTATTTT
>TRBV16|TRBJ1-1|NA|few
CASSPRAGSEAFF
TGTGCCAGCAGCCCACGAGCAGGGTCTGAAGCTTTCTTT
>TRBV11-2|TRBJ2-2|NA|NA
CASSVVGLPPWVTGELFF
TGTGCCAGCAGCGTAGTGGGACTTCCACCCTGGGTTACCGGGGAGCTGTTTTTT
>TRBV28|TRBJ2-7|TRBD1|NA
CASSPVGTAYEQYF
TGTGCCAGCAGCCCGGTCGGGACAGCCTACGAGCAGTACTTC
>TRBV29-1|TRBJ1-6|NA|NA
CSVATGQNNSPLHF
TGCAGCGTTGCGACAGGACAAAATAATTCACCCCTCCACTTT
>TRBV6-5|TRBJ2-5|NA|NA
CASRLTREETQYF
TGTGCCAGCAGGCTGACTAGGGAAGAGACCCAGTACTTC
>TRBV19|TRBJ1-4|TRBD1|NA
CASSAMGQGWKLFF
TGTGCCAGTAGTGCCATGGGACAGGGTTGGAAACTGTTTTTT
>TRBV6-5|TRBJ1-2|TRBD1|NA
CASRKGGNYGYTF
TGTGCCAGCAGAAAAGGGGGCAACTATGGCTACACCTTC
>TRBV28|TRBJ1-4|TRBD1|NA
CASSLSGTGGRSGRFF
TGTGCCAGCAGTTTATCCGGGACAGGGGGCCGGAGCGGAAGGTTTTTT
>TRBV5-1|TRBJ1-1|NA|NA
CASSFQGNTEAFF
TGCGCCAGCAGCTTTCAGGGGAACACTGAAGCTTTCTTT
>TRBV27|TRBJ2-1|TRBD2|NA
CASTLLLAGGPRQFF
TGTGCCAGCACCCTACTACTAGCGGGAGGGCCGAGGCAGTTCTTC
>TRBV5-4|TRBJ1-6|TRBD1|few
CASSTWTGLNSPLHF
TGTGCCAGCAGTACTTGGACAGGGTTGAATTCACCCCTCCACTTT
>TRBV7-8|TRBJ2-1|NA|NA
CASSLGGVNEQFF
TGTGCCAGCAGCTTAGGGGGCGTGAATGAGCAGTTCTTC
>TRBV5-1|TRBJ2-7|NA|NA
CASSLGHPNEQYF
TGCGCCAGCAGCTTGGGGCACCCCAACGAGCAGTACTTC
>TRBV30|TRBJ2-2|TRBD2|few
CAWSVRTSARTGELFF
TGTGCCTGGAGTGTACGGACTAGCGCAAGGACCGGGGAGCTGTTTTTT
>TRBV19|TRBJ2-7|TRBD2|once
CASSSTSPQIGEQYF
TGTGCCAGTAGCTCGACTAGCCCCCAAATAGGGGAGCAGTACTTC
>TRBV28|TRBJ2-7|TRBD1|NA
CASSPAGQVYEQYF
TGTGCCAGCAGTCCCGCGGGACAGGTCTACGAGCAGTACTTC
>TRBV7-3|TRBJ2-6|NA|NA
CASRPGGANVLTF
TGTGCCAGCCGCCCAGGTGGGGCCAACGTCCTGACTTTC
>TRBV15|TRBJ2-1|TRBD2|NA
CATSPWAGGYYNEQFF
TGTGCCACCAGCCCCTGGGCGGGGGGTTATTACAATGAGCAGTTCTTC
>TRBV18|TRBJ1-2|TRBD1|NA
CASSPPGTGGGPNYGYTF
TGTGCCAGCTCACCACCGGGGACAGGGGGCGGACCTAACTATGGCTACACCTTC
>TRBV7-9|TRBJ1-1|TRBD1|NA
CASSRTGGQAFF
TGTGCCAGCAGCCGTACAGGGGGCCAAGCTTTCTTT
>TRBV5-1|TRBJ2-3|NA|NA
CASSFDSGTDTQYF
TGCGCCAGCAGCTTCGATAGCGGAACAGATACGCAGTATTTT
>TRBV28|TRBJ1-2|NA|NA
CASSLMEHREGYGYTF
TGTGCCAGCAGTTTAATGGAGCACAGGGAAGGCTATGGCTACACCTTC
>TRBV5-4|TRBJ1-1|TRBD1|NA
CASSFPGQGHTEAFF
TGTGCCAGCAGCTTCCCGGGACAGGGACACACTGAAGCTTTCTTT
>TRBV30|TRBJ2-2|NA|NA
CAWQGTGELFF
TGTGCCTGGCAGGGGACCGGGGAGCTGTTTTTT
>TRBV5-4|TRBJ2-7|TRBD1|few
CASSSTGSYEQYF
TGTGCCAGCAGCTCGACAGGGTCCTACGAGCAGTACTTC
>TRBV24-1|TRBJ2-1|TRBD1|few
CATSDDRGSNEQFF
TGTGCCACCAGTGACGACAGGGGTAGCAATGAGCAGTTCTTC
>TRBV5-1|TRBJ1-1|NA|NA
CASSPREGVGAEAFF
TGCGCCAGCAGCCCGCGGGAGGGCGTAGGGGCTGAAGCTTTCTTT
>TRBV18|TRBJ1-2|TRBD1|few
CASSPLRGRIDYGYTF
TGTGCCAGCTCACCACTTAGGGGGCGCATCGACTATGGCTACACCTTC
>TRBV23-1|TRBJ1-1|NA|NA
CASSQRRQAANTEAFF
TGCGCCAGCAGTCAACGTCGACAGGCTGCGAACACTGAAGCTTTCTTT
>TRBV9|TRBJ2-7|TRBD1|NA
CASGQGALGAYEQYF
TGTGCCAGCGGACAGGGGGCATTGGGCGCCTACGAGCAGTACTTC
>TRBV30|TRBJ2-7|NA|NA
CAWSVQVSYEQYF
TGTGCCTGGAGTGTACAGGTTTCCTACGAGCAGTACTTC
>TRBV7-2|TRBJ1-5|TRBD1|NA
CASSSTRQGGQPQHF
TGTGCCAGCAGCTCAACCCGACAGGGAGGCCAGCCCCAGCATTTT
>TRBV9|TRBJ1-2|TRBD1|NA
CASSVGDSNYGYTF
TGTGCCAGCAGCGTAGGGGACAGTAACTATGGCTACACCTTC
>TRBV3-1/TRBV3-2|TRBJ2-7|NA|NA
CASSRRGTYEQYF
TGTGCCAGCTCACGAAGGGGTACCTACGAGCAGTACTTC
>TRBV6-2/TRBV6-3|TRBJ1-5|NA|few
CASSQGNNQPQHF
TGTGCCAGCAGTCAGGGGAACAATCAGCCCCAGCATTTT
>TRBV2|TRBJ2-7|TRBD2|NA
CASNGLAGSYEQYF
TGTGCCAGCAATGGACTAGCGGGTTCATACGAGCAGTACTTC
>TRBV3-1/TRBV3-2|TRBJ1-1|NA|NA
CASSRTNTEAFF
TGTGCCAGCAGCCGTACTAACACTGAAGCTTTCTTT
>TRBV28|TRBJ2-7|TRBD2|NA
CASSSRTSGVGEQYF
TGTGCCAGCAGTTCAAGGACTAGCGGAGTCGGTGAGCAGTACTTC
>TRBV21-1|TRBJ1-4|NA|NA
CASRLRGATNEKLFF
TGTGCCAGCCGACTTAGGGGTGCAACTAATGAAAAACTGTTTTTT
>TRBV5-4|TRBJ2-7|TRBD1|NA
CASSGTGAYEQYF
TGTGCCAGCAGCGGGACAGGTGCCTACGAGCAGTACTTC
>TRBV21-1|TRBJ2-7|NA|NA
CASSKSPLAHEQYF
TGTGCCAGCAGCAAAAGTCCCCTGGCCCACGAGCAGTACTTC
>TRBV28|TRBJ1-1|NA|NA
CASSPRRGATTEAFF
TGTGCCAGCAGCCCCCGCAGGGGTGCTACCACTGAAGCTTTCTTT
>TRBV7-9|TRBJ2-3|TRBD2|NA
CASSLGTSLSTQYF
TGTGCCAGCAGCTTAGGGACTAGTCTTAGCACGCAGTATTTT
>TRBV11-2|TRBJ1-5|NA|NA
CASSLAGNQPQHF
TGTGCCAGCAGCTTAGCGGGGAATCAGCCCCAGCATTTT
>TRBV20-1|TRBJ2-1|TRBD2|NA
CSASMSGGQGEQFF
TGCAGTGCTAGTATGAGCGGGGGGCAGGGTGAGCAGTTCTTC